The 20 T cell receptor beta chains reported below all come from one sample, sequenced in a study of cytomegalovirus exposure and HLA in healthy donors. PCR used 60 Vbeta primers and 13 Jbeta primers. Sequencing used immunoSEQ multiplex PCR; TCRdb keeps in-frame clones, though not all of them. The table shows some 120,000 clones, with roughly 81% occurring only once. Sequenced sample: PBMCs. The receptors were gathered from a woman in her 30s in good health and CMV-seronegative.

The rearrangement links TRBV7-2 to TRBJ1-1; D possibly corresponds to TRBD1 (6 bases). Germline-derived CDR1 and CDR2 are SGHTA and FQGNSA. Trimming left V 1 base short and J 11 bases short, with 14 bases between. The CDR3 has 13 amino acids. CDR3 region: CASSLESGGRAFF. In DNA, the CDR3 is TGTGCCAGCAGCTTAGAATCCGGGGGGCGGGCTTTCTTT.

This clone was recorded once. The chain combines TRBV6-1 with TRBJ2-3; 7 nucleotides align to TRBD1. V was pared by 6 bases and J by 5 bases, with 8 bases of the junction left unmatched. This CDR3 spans 14 amino acids. Germline assignment: CDR1 MNHNS and CDR2 SASEGT. This CDR3 reads CASSQGVLLDTQYF. The CDR3 DNA sequence: TGTGCCAGCAGCCAGGGGGTCTTATTAGATACGCAGTATTTT.

J is TRBJ1-1 and V is TRBV25-1; 7 positions match TRBD1. Germline V gene lookup returns CDR1 MGHDK and CDR2 SYGVNS. Unmatched junction bases numbered 4, after V lost 6 bases and J lost 3 bases. This CDR3 is built from 13 residues. The CDR3 nucleotides are TGTGCCAGCAGAATTACAGGGGACACTGAAGCTTTCTTT. This gives the protein CASRITGDTEAFF.

This chain connects TRBV9 to TRBJ1-3; TRBD1 agrees at 8 bases. Germline V CDR1 and CDR2: SGDLS, YYNGEE. Trimming took 4 bases from V and 0 from J; bases not matched to a gene: 3. The CDR3 is 15 amino acids. The CDR3 coding sequence is TGTGCCAGCAGCAGGCAGGGGGCCTCTGGAAACACCATATATTTT. Its translation is CASSRQGASGNTIYF.

The sample holds a few counts of this clone. J is TRBJ2-7 and V is TRBV7-2; D is uncertain. Germline CDR1 reads SGHTA; CDR2 reads FQGNSA. The V end lost 7 bases, the J end lost 0 bases, and 10 bases lay between the germline ends. The CDR3 sequence is 13 residues long. DNA for the CDR3: TGTGCCAGCACCGAGTCAAGCTCCTACGAGCAGTACTTC. This encodes CASTESSSYEQYF.

V gene TRBV7-9 combines with J gene TRBJ1-4; 7 bases fit TRBD1. Trimming cost V 5 bases and J 8 bases; bases outside gene matches: 2. The length of the CDR3 is 12 residues. Germline CDR1 is SEHNR and CDR2 is FQNEAQ (reference sequence). The CDR3 sequence is CASSVRGEKLFF. CDR3 DNA: TGTGCCAGCAGCGTCAGGGGGGAAAAACTGTTTTTT.

The CDR3 nucleotides are TGTGCCAGCAGCCCCCGGGGAGCGGGAGCGACCGGGGAGCTGTTTTTT. The encoded protein is CASSPRGAGATGELFF. The chain has TRBV7-6 and TRBJ2-2; the match to TRBD2 covers 8 bases. The CDR3 runs to 16 residues. Germline V gives CDR1 SGHVS, CDR2 FNYEAQ. With V trimmed by 5 bases and J by 5 bases, 10 bases remained unmatched.

The gene calls are TRBV4-1 and TRBJ1-1; 7 bases map to TRBD1. J lost 4 bases, V lost 0 bases, and 8 bases had no gene match. There are 16 residues in the CDR3. Per the germline V gene, CDR1 is MGHRA and CDR2 is YSYEKL. CDR3 sequence: CASSQERAGGSTEAFF. The CDR3, as DNA: TGCGCCAGCAGCCAAGAAAGGGCAGGGGGGAGCACTGAAGCTTTCTTT.

The chain combines TRBV29-1 with TRBJ2-3; TRBD2 agrees at 13 bases. Germline loops: CDR1 SQVTM, CDR2 ANQGSEA. V shed 4 bases and J 4 bases; nucleotides not matched to a gene: 5. The CDR3 spans 15 residues. The CDR3 region has the DNA TGCAGCGTTGGACTAGCGGGGGGCCCGGCAGATACGCAGTATTTT. Translation: CSVGLAGGPADTQYF.

The chain is built from TRBV27 and TRBJ2-5; weak D call: TRBD1 (5 bases). This CDR3 is built from 14 residues. Germline assignment: CDR1 MNHEY and CDR2 SMNVEV (reference sequence). V lost 3 bases and J 2 bases, leaving 10 bases between the germline ends. CDR3 in amino acids: CASSFYDSQETQYF. The CDR3 nucleotides read TGTGCCAGCAGTTTCTACGACAGTCAAGAGACCCAGTACTTC.

This clone was picked up one time. The chain links TRBV19 to TRBJ1-5, with D uncertain. V was pared by 5 bases and J by 0 bases, with 8 bases between. The CDR3 contains 14 residues. Looked up from germline, CDR1 is LNHDA and CDR2 is SQIVND (reference sequence). The CDR3 DNA reads TGTGCCAGTAGTGGGCAGGCTAGCAATCAGCCCCAGCATTTT. Amino acids: CASSGQASNQPQHF.

This rearrangement joins TRBV5-6 to TRBJ2-1; maybe TRBD1 (6 bases). The germline gives CDR1 SGHDT, CDR2 YYEEEE. Deletions cut 5 bases from V and 6 bases from J, with 21 bases between. The CDR3 contains 16 residues. CDR3 protein: CASRTWGQSRGNEQFF. For the CDR3, the DNA is TGTGCCAGCAGGACTTGGGGGCAATCAAGAGGCAATGAGCAGTTCTTC.

The genes are TRBV4-3 and TRBJ2-6; TRBD1 is a possible D gene (6 bases). The length of the CDR3 is 16 residues. The germline V and J ends were trimmed by 3 bases and 1 base, with 10 bases remaining between them. Per germline, CDR1 LGHNA and CDR2 YSLEER. The CDR3 nucleotides are TGCGCCAGCAGCCAGAGCAGGGGTTCTGGGGCCAACGTCCTGACTTTC. Translation: CASSQSRGSGANVLTF.

The chain recombines TRBV29-1 with TRBJ2-1, with 13 bases identical to TRBD2. J was trimmed by 7 bases and V by 2 bases; bases with no gene match: 5. The CDR3 is 15 amino acids. CDR1 and CDR2 (germline): SQVTM, ANQGSEA. CDR3 coding DNA: TGCAGCGTTGAACGGACTAGCGGGGGTAGGAATGAGCAGTTCTTC. As protein: CSVERTSGGRNEQFF.

The rearrangement joins TRBV11-3 to TRBJ2-5, with 9 bases matching TRBD2. This CDR3 has 13 amino acids. Germline CDR1 reads SGHNT; CDR2 reads YENEEA. V lost 4 bases, J lost 5 bases, and 2 bases stayed unmatched. CDR3 nucleotides: TGTGCCAGCAGCTCAGCGGGAGGCGAGACCCAGTACTTC. Residues: CASSSAGGETQYF.

The V call is TRBV6-1, the J call TRBJ2-3; 16 bases line up with TRBD2. The CDR3 totals 18 residues. Germline V gives CDR1 MNHNS, CDR2 SASEGT. Germline trimming cut 1 base from V and 3 bases from J; bases unmatched to any gene: 4. The CDR3: CASSEGGTSGRATDTQYF. Here the CDR3 DNA reads TGTGCCAGCAGTGAAGGGGGGACTAGCGGGAGGGCGACAGATACGCAGTATTTT.

This clone has just one count. CDR3 in DNA: TGTGCCAGCAGTTCCGGACAGGGGCAAGGCTACACCTTC. Translating it yields CASSSGQGQGYTF. The rearrangement uses TRBV28 and TRBJ1-2; 9 bases fit TRBD1. Germline V lookup: CDR1 MDHEN, CDR2 SYDVKM. V shed 4 bases, J shed 8 bases, and the junction held 5 bases outside the gene matches. This CDR3 has 13 amino acids.

This clone came up once. This chain joins TRBV5-6 and TRBJ2-7; D is undetermined. Germline CDR1 is SGHDT and CDR2 is YYEEEE. The V end lost 1 base, the J end lost 2 bases, and 4 bases lay between the germline ends. The CDR3 sequence is 12 residues long. The CDR3: CASSLSAYEQYF. DNA of the CDR3: TGTGCCAGCAGCTTGTCGGCCTACGAGCAGTACTTC.

The chain is built from TRBV7-9 and TRBJ1-5, with D perhaps TRBD1 (6 bases). The CDR3 has 13 residues. Between the trimmed V and J ends, which lost 3 bases and 7 bases, there was a span of 10 bases. CDR1 and CDR2 (germline): SEHNR, FQNEAQ (reference sequence). The DNA for the CDR3 is TGTGCCAGCAGCTTTCAGGGGAACCAGCCCCAGCATTTT. It translates to CASSFQGNQPQHF.

This chain joins TRBV6-5 and TRBJ2-1; D unclear. CDR1 and CDR2 from the germline V gene are MNHEY and SVGAGI. The CDR3 has 15 residues. Trimming removed 2 bases from V and 1 base from J, with 9 bases in between. The CDR3: CASSYTPGSYNEQFF. In DNA, the CDR3 is TGTGCCAGCAGTTACACGCCGGGTTCCTACAATGAGCAGTTCTTC.